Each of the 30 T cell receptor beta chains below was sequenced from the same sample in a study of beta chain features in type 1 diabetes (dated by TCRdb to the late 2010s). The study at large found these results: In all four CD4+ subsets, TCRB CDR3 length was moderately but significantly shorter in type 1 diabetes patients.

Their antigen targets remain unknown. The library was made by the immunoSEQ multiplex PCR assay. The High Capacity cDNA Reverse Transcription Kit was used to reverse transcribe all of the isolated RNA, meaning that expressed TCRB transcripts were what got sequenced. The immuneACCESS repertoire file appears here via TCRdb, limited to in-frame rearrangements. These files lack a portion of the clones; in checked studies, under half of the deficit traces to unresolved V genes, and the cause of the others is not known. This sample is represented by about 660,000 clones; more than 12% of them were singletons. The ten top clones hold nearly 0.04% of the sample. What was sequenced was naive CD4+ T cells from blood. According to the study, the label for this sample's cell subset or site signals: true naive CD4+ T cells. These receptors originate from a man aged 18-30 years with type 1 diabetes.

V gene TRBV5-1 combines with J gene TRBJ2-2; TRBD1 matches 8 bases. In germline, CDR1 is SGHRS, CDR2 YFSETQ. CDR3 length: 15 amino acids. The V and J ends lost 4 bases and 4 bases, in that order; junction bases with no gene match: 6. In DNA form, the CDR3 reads TGCGCCAGCAGCCCAGACAGGGGTGGCACCGGGGAGCTGTTTTTT. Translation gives CASSPDRGGTGELFF.

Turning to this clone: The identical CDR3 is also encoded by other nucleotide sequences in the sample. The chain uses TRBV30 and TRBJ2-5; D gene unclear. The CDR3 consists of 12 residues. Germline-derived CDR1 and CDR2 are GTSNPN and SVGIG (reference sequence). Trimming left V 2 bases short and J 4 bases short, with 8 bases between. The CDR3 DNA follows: TGTGCCTGGAGTAGTCGAGGAGAGACCCAGTACTTC. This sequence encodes CAWSSRGETQYF.

The CDR3: CASSQENPGQGNTGELFF. The CDR3 DNA sequence: TGCGCCAGCAGCCAGGAGAATCCGGGACAGGGCAACACCGGGGAGCTGTTTTTT. J is TRBJ2-2 and V is TRBV4-3, with 9 nucleotides matching TRBD1. The V and J ends lost 3 bases and 2 bases, in that order; junction bases with no gene match: 10. The CDR3 totals 18 residues. Germline V gene sequence: CDR1 LGHNA, CDR2 YSLEER.

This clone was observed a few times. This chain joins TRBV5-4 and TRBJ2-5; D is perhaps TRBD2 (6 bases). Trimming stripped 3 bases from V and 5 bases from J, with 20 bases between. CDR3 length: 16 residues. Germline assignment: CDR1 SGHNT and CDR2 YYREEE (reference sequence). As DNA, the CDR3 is TGTGCCAGCAGCTGGGATGGGAGGTTTTCGGACGAGACCCAGTACTTC. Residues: CASSWDGRFSDETQYF.

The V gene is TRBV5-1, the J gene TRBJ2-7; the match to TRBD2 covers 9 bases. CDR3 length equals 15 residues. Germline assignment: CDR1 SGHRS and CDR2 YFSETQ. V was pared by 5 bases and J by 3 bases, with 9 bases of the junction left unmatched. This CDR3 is CASSLFGSGSYEQYF. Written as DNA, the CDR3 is TGCGCCAGCAGTTTGTTTGGTAGCGGGAGCTACGAGCAGTACTTC.

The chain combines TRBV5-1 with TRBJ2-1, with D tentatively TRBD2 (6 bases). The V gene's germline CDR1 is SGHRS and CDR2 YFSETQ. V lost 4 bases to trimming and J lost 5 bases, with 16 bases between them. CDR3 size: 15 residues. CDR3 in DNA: TGCGCCAGCAGCCCGGGACTGTTCCTTAACAATGAGCAGTTCTTC. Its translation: CASSPGLFLNNEQFF. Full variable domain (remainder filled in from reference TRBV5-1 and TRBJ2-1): KAGVTQTPRYLIKTRGQQVTLSCSPISGHRSVSWYQQTPGQGLQFLFEYFSETQRNKGNFPGRFSGRQFSNSRSEMNVSTLELGDSALYLCASSPGLFLNNEQFFGPGTRLTVL.

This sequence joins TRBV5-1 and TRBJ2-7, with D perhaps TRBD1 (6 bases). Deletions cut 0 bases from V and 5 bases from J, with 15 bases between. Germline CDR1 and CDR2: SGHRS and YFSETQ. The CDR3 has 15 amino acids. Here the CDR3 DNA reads TGCGCCAGCAGCTTGGTACAGGGTCCTGGGCACGAGCAGTACTTC. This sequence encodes CASSLVQGPGHEQYF.

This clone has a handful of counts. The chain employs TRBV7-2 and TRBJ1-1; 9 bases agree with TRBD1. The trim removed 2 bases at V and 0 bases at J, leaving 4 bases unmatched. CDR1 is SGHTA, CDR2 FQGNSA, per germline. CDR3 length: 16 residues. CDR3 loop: CASSLIQGAMNTEAFF. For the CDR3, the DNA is TGTGCCAGCAGCTTAATACAGGGGGCTATGAACACTGAAGCTTTCTTT.

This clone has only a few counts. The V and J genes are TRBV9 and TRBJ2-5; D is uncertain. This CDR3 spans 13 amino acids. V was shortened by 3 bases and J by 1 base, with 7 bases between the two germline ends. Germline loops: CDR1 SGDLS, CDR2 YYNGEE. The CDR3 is CASSGALQETQYF. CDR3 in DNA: TGTGCCAGCAGCGGTGCCCTCCAAGAGACCCAGTACTTC.

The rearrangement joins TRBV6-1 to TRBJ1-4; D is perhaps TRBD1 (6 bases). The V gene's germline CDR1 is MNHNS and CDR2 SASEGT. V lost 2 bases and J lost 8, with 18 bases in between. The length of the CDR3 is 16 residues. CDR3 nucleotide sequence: TGTGCCAGCAGTGAAATGGGACACCTCTCGGGCGAAAAACTGTTTTTT. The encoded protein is CASSEMGHLSGEKLFF.

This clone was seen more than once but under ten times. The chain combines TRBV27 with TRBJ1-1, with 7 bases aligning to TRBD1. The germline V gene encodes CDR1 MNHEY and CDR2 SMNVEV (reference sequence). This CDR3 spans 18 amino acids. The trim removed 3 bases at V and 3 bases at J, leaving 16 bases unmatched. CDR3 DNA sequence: TGTGCCAGCAGTTTCACAGGGGCGGACGGGGTATCTGACACTGAAGCTTTCTTT. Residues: CASSFTGADGVSDTEAFF.

The CDR3 bases are TGTGCCAGCAGCTCAAAAGGGATCTACAATGAGCAGTTCTTC. Protein: CASSSKGIYNEQFF. The rearrangement links TRBV7-3 to TRBJ2-1; the D is unclear. CDR3 size: 14 residues. Trimming pared 4 bases from V and 3 bases from J, leaving 10 bases between. The germline V gene encodes CDR1 SGHTA and CDR2 FQGTGA.

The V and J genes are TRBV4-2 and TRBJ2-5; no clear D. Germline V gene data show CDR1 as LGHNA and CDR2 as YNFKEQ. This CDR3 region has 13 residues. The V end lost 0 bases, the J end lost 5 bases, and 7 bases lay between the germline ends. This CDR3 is CASSQDLSETQYF. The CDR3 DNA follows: TGTGCCAGCAGCCAAGATCTATCGGAGACCCAGTACTTC.

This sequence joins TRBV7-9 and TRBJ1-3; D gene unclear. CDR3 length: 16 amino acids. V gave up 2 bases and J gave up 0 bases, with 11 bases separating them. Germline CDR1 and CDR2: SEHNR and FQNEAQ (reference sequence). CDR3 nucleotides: TGTGCCAGCAGCTTATGGTCGGCGAGCTCTGGAAACACCATATATTTT. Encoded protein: CASSLWSASSGNTIYF.

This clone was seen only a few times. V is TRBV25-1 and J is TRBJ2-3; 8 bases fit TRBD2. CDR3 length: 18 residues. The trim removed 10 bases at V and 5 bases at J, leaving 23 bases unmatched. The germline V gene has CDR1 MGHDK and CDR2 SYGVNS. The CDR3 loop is CATAPDTLAGGDGDTQYF. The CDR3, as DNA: TGTGCCACCGCCCCCGATACACTAGCCGGGGGGGATGGAGATACGCAGTATTTT.

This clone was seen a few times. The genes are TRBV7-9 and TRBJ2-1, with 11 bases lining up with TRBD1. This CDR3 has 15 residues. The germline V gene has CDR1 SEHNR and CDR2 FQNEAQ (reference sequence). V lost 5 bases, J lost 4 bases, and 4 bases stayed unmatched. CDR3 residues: CASSEGQGAYNEQFF. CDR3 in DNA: TGTGCCAGCAGCGAAGGACAGGGGGCGTACAATGAGCAGTTCTTC.

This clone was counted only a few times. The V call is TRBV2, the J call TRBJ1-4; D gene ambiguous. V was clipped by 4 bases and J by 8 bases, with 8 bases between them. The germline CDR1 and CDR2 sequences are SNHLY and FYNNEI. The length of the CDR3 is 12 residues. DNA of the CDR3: TGTGCCAGCAGTGGTGAAGGGGAAAAACTGTTTTTT. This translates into CASSGEGEKLFF.

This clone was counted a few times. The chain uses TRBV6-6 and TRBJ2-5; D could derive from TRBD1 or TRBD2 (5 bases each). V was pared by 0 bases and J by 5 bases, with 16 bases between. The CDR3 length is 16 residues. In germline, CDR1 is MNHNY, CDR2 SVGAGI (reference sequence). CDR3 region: CASSYSRGTDRETQYF. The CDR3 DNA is TGTGCCAGCAGTTACTCGAGGGGCACCGATCGGGAGACCCAGTACTTC.

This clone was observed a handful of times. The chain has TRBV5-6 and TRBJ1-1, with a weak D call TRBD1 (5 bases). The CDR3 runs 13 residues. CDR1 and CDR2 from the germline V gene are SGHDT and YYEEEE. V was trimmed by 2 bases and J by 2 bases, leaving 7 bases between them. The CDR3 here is CASSLGENTEAFF. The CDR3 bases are TGTGCCAGCAGCTTAGGGGAAAACACTGAAGCTTTCTTT. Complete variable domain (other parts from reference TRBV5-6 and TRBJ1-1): DAGVTQSPTHLIKTRGQQVTLRCSPKSGHDTVSWYQQALGQGPQFIFQYYEEEERQRGNFPDRFSGHQFPNYSSELNVNALLLGDSALYLCASSLGENTEAFFGQGTRLTVV.

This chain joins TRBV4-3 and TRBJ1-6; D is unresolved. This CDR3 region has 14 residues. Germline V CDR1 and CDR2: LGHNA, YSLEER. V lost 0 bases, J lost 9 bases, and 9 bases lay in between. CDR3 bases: TGCGCCAGCAGCCAAGATTTTAGTACTTCACCCCTCCACTTT. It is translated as CASSQDFSTSPLHF.

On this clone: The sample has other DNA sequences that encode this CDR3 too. The CDR3 bases are TGTGCCAGCAGCGTAGCAGGAGACAGTTACAATGAGCAGTTCTTC. Protein sequence: CASSVAGDSYNEQFF. The chain employs TRBV9 and TRBJ2-1, with a tentative D call TRBD1 (5 bases). V lost 0 bases, J lost 4 bases, and 11 bases lay in between. This CDR3 is 15 amino acids long. The germline V gene has CDR1 SGDLS and CDR2 YYNGEE.

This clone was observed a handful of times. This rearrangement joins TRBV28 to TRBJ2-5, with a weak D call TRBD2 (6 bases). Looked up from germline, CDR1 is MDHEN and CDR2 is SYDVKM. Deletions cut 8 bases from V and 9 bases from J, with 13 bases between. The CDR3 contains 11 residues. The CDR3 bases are TGTGCCAGCGAGTCGGGGGTGGCCCAGTACTTC. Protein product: CASESGVAQYF.

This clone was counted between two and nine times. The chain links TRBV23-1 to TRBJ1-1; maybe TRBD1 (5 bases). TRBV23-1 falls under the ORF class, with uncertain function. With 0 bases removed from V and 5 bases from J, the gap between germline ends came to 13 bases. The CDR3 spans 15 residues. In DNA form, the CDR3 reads TGCGCCAGCAGTCAATCGAAGAGGGGTGGGACTGAAGCTTTCTTT. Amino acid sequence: CASSQSKRGGTEAFF.

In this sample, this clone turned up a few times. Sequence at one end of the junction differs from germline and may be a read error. The DNA of the CDR3 is TGTGCTAGCAGCCCCTGGGACAGGGGGCAAGCTTTCTTT. Amino acid sequence: CASSPWDRGQAFF. This chain uses TRBV7-7 with TRBJ1-1; TRBD1 aligns across 12 bases. The CDR3 contains 13 residues. Germline values: CDR1 SSHAT, CDR2 FNYEAQ (reference sequence).

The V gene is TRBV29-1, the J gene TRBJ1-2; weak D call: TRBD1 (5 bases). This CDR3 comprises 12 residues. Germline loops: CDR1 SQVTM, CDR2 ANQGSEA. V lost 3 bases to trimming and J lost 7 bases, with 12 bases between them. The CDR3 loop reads CSVEQGDSGYTF. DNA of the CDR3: TGCAGCGTTGAGCAGGGCGATAGTGGCTACACCTTC.

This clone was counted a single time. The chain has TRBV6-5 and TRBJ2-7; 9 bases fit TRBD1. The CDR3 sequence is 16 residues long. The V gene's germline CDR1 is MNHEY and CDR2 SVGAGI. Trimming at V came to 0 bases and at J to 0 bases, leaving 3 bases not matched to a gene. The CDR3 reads CASSYSGTGNSYEQYF. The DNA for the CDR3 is TGTGCCAGCAGTTACTCTGGGACAGGGAACTCCTACGAGCAGTACTTC.

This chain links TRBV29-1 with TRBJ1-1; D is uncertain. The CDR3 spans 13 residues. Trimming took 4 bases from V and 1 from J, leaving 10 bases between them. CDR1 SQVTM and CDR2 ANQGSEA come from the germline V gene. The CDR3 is CSVVWDGNTEAFF. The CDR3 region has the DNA TGCAGCGTTGTATGGGATGGGAACACTGAAGCTTTCTTT.

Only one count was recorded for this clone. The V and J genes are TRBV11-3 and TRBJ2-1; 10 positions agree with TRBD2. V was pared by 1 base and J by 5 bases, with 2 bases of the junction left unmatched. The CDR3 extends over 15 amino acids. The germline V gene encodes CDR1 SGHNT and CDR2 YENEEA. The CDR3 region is CASSLVAGGHNEQFF. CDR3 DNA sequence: TGTGCCAGCAGCTTAGTAGCGGGAGGACACAATGAGCAGTTCTTC.

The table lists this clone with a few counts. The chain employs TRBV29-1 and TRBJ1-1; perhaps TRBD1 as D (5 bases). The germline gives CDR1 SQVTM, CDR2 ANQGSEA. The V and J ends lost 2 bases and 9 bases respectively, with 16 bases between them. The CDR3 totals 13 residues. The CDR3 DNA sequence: TGCAGCGTTGAAAGGCAGGGTGGCGGTAAAGCTTTCTTT. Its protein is CSVERQGGGKAFF.

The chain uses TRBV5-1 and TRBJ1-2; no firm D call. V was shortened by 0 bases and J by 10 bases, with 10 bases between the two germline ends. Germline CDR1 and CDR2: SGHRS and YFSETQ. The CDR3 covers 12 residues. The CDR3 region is CASSLERSLYTF. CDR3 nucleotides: TGCGCCAGCAGCTTGGAACGATCCCTCTACACCTTC.